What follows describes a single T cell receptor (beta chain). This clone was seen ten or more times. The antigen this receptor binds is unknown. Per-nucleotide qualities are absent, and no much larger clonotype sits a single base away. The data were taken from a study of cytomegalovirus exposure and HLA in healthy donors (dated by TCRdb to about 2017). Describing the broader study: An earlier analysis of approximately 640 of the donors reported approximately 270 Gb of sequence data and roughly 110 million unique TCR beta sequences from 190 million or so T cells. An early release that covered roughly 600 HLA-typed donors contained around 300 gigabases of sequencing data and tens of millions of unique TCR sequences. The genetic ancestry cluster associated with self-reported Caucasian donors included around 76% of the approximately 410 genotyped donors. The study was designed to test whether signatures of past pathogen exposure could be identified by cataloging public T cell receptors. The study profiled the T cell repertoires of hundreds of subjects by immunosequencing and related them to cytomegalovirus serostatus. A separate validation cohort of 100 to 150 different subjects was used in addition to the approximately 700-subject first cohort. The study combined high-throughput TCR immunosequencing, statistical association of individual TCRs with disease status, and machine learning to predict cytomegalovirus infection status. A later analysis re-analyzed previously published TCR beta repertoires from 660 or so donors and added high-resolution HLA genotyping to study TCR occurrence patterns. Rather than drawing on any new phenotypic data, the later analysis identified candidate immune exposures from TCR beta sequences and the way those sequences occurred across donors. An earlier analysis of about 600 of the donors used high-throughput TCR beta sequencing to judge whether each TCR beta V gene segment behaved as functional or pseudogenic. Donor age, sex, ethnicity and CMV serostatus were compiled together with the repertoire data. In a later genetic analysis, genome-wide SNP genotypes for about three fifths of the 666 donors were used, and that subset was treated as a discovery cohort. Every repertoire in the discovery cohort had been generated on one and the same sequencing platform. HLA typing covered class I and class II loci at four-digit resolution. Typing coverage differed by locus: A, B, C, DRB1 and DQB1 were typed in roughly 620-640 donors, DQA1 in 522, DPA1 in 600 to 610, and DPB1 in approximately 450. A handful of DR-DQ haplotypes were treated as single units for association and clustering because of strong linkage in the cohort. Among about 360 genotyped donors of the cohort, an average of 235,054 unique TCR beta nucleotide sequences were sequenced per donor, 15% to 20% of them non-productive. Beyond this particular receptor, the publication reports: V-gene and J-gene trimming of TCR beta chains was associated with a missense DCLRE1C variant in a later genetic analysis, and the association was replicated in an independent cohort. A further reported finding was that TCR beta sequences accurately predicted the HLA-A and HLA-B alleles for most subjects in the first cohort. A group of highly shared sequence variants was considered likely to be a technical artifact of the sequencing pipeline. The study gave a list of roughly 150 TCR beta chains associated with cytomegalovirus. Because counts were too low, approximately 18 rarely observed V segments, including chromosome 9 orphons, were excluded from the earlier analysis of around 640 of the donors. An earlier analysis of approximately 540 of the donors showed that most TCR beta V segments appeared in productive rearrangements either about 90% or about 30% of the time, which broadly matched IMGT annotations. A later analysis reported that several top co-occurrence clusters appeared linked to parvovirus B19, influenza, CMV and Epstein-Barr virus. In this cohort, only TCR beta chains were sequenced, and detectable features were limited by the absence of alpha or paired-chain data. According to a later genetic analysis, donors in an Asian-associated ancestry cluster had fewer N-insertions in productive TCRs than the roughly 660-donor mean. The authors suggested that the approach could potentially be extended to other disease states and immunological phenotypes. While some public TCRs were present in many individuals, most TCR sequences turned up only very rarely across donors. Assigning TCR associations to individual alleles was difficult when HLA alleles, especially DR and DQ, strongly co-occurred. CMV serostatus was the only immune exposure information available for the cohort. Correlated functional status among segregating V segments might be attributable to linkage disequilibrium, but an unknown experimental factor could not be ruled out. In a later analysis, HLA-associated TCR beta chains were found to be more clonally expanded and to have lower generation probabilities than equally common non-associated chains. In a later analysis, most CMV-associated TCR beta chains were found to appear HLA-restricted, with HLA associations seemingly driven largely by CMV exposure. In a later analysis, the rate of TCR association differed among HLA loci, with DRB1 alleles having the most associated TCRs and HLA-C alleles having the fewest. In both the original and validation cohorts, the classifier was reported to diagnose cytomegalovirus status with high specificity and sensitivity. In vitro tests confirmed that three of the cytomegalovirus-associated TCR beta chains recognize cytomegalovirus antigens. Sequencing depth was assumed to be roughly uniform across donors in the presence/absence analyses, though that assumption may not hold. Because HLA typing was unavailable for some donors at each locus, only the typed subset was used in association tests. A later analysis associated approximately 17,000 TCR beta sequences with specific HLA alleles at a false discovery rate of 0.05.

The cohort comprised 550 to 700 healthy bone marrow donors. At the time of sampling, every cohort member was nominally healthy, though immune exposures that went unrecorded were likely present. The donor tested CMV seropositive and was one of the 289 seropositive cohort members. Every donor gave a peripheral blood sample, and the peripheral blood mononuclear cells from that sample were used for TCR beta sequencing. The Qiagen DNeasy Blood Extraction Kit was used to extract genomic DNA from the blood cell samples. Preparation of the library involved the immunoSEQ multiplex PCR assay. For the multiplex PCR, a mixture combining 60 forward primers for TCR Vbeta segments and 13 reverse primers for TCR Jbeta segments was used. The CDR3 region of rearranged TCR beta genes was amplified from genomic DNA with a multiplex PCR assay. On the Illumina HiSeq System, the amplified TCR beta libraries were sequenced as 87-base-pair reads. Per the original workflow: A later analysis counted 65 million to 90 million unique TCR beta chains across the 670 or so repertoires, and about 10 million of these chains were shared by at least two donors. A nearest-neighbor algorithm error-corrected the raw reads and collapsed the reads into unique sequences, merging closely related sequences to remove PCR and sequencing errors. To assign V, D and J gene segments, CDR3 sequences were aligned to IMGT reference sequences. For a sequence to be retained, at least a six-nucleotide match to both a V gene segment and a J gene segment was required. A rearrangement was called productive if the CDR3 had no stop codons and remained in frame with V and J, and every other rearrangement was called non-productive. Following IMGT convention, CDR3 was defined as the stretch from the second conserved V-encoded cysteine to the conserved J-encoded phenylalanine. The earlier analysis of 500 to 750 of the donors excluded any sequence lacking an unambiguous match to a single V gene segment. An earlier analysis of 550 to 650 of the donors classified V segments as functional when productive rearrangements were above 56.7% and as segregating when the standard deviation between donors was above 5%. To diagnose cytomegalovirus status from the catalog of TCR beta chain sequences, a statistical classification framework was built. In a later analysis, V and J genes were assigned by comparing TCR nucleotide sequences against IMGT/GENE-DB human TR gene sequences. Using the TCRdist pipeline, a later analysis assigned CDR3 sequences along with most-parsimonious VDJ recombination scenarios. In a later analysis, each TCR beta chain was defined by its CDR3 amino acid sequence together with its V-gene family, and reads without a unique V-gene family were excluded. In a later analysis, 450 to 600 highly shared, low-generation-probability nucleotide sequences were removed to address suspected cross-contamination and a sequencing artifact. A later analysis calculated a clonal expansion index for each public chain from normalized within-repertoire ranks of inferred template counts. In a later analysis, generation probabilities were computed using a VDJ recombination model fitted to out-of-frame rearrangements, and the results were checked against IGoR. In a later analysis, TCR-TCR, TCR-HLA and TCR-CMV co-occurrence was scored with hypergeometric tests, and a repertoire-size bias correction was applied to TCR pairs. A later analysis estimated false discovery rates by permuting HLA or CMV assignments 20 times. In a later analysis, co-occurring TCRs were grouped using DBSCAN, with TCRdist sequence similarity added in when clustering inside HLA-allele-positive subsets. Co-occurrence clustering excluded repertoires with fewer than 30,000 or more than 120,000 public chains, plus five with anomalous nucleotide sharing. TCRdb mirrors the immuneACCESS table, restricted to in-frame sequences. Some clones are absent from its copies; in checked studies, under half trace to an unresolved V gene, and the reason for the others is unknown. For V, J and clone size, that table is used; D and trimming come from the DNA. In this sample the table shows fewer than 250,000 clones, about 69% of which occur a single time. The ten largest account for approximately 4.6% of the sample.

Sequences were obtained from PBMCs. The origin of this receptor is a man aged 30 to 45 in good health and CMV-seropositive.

The CDR3 amino acid sequence is: CASSLGYGTGEFGEQYF. The DNA is TGTGCCAGCAGCTTAGGGTATGGGACAGGGGAATTTGGCGAGCAGTACTTC. This sequence uses TRBV11-2 and TRBJ2-7, with 10 bases matching TRBD1. V lost 1 base and J lost 6 bases, and the count of bases not matched to a germline gene is 12. The CDR3 goes from the cysteine to the phenylalanine over 17 residues. Solely the CDR3 DNA is kept, with 51 bases framed from the first base. CDR1 SGHAT and CDR2 FQNNGV are derived from the germline V gene.